This T cell receptor beta chain came from a study of regulatory T cells in long-lasting Graves disease. Overall study context: Persistent cases were those of Graves' disease that involved over 5 years of antithyroid drugs with positive TSH receptor antibodies.

Study results and limitations: Persistent-disease Graves' patients showed less TCR diversity than new cases. Patients with persistent disease shared 2,741 public clonotypes, outpacing the 966 shared by new patients.

Documented time point: persistent/refractory GD, antithyroid drugs over 5 years with positive TRAb. From RNA extracted from PBMCs, the TCR library was made. Germline V CDR1 and CDR2: GTSNPN, SVGIG (reference sequence). The CDR3 extends over 16 amino acids. For this clonotype: Its antigen is not known.

Both iRepertoire HTBI primers and Arm-PCR of CDR3 regions were used to build the TCR beta libraries. Each CDR3 protein is one row after TCRdb ran MiXCR on the multiplex PCR reads. The sample consists of 360,000 or so distinct CDR3 sequences, about 23% of them appearing once. Sequences were derived from peripheral blood mononuclear cells (PBMCs), sampled when the disease was refractory, from a patient treated with antithyroid drugs. The V call is TRBV30, the J call TRBJ2-5; either TRBD1 or TRBD2 may supply D (5 bases each). The J call may be wrong; the DNA end is better matched by TRBJ2-1. This TCR came from a middle-aged woman with Graves disease. Written as DNA, the CDR3 is TGTGCCTGGACGGAGGACCCGGGACCCGATGGAAATGAGCAGTTCTTC. Translated: CAWTEDPGPDGNEQFF.